This T cell receptor beta chain appears in the sequencing data of a study of T-cell memory formation after mild COVID-19. Across the whole study: Across donors, TCR clusters were largely donor specific.

This CDR3 has 15 residues. Germline lookup yields CDR1 PRHDT and CDR2 FYEKMQ (reference sequence). Trimming pared 9 bases from V and 2 bases from J, leaving 20 bases between. Overall study findings and caveats: There were some responding clones in pre-infection memory, which suggested that cross-reactive memory had joined. The study found balanced CD4/CD8 in clones contracting day 15 to 85 and a CD4+ lean in later expanders.

This clonotype came up many times. What it binds is not known. TCRdb re-derived calls from the 5' RACE reads in MiXCR, one entry per CDR3 protein. Seen here are just under 350,000 distinct CDR3 sequences, approximately 13% observed once, and the top ten hold 20% to 25%. Sequenced input: PBMCs or a T cell subset sorted from them (not recorded which). This sequence joins TRBV13 and TRBJ2-7; D is possibly TRBD2 (5 bases). The TCR was taken from a man aged 18 to 30 who had mild COVID-19 (a few samples of this study predate the infection). Cell type and time point are not known. CDR3 nucleotide sequence: TGTGCCAGTATGGCCACCGAGGGTAGAACCTACGAGCAGTACTTC. Its translation: CASMATEGRTYEQYF. Together with reference TRBV13 and TRBJ2-7, the CDR3 gives the full variable domain: AAGVIQSPRHLIKEKRETATLKCYPIPRHDTVYWYQQGPGQDPQFLISFYEKMQSDKGSIPDRFSAQQFSDYHSELNMSSLELGDSALYFCASMATEGRTYEQYFGPGTRLTVT.